These 14 T cell receptor beta chains came from one sample sequenced in a study of blood T cell repertoires in COVID-19. The repertoire was sequenced with immunoSEQ multiplex PCR; TCRdb's copy has only in-frame clones and lacks some. The sample has about 210,000 clones, about four fifths seen once. Source material: peripheral blood. All receptors come from a man aged 50 to 59 with active or convalescent COVID-19.

The CDR3 reads CASSLDRGVSPLHF. As DNA, the CDR3 is TGTGCCAGCAGTCTGGACAGGGGTGTTTCACCCCTCCACTTT. The V gene is TRBV6-5, the J gene TRBJ1-6, with 9 nucleotides matching TRBD1. CDR1 and CDR2 (germline): MNHEY, SVGAGI. Trimming at V came to 5 bases and at J to 9 bases, leaving 5 bases not matched to a gene. This CDR3 is 14 amino acids long.

The chain joins TRBV7-9 to TRBJ1-3; D remains unclear. The V gene lost 4 bases and the J gene lost 4 bases, with 17 bases spanning the gap. CDR3 size: 16 residues. Germline CDR1 reads SEHNR; CDR2 reads FQNEAQ (reference sequence). CDR3 sequence: CASSYGSSSGGNTIYF. For the CDR3, the DNA is TGTGCCAGCAGCTACGGGTCCTCCTCGGGGGGAAACACCATATATTTT.

The chain links TRBV7-9 to TRBJ2-7; 9 bases map to TRBD2. The J segment lost 4 bases and the V segment lost 5 bases, leaving 0 bases of the junction unmatched. This CDR3 region has 12 residues. CDR1 and CDR2 (germline): SEHNR, FQNEAQ (reference sequence). The CDR3 DNA reads as TGTGCCAGCAGCGCGGGGGGGTACGAGCAGTACTTC. As protein: CASSAGGYEQYF.

This clone was counted only a few times. The gene calls are TRBV10-1 and TRBJ2-7, with D possibly matching TRBD2 (7 bases). The CDR3 spans 13 residues. V lost 10 bases to trimming and J lost 2 bases, with 15 bases between them. Germline V gene lookup returns CDR1 WNHNN and CDR2 SYGVQD (reference sequence). The DNA of the CDR3 is TGCGCCATCACGGGGGGACACCCCTACGAGCAGTACTTC. Amino acid sequence: CAITGGHPYEQYF.

The chain recombines TRBV13 with TRBJ1-1, with 9 positions matching TRBD1. Trimming cost V 5 bases and J 2 bases; bases outside gene matches: 3. CDR1 and CDR2 from the germline V gene are PRHDT and FYEKMQ (reference sequence). The CDR3 covers 14 residues. The CDR3 DNA is TGTGCCAGCAGCCTGACAGGGGGAAACACTGAAGCTTTCTTT. Residues: CASSLTGGNTEAFF.

The V gene is TRBV19, the J gene TRBJ1-1, with TRBD1 matching 7 bases. The V gene end was trimmed by 9 bases and the J gene end by 3 bases; junction bases not matched to a gene: 19. CDR1 is LNHDA and CDR2 is SQIVND in the germline V gene (reference sequence). The CDR3 length is 17 residues. The DNA of the CDR3 is TGTGCCAGCATTCCAATTCCTGGCCAGGGGGGTTACACTGAAGCTTTCTTT. Translating gives CASIPIPGQGGYTEAFF.

This sequence joins TRBV12-3 or TRBV12-4 and TRBJ1-2; TRBD1 agrees at 11 bases. This CDR3 spans 13 amino acids. Trimming removed 6 bases from V and 3 bases from J; junction bases left unmatched: 0. The DNA of the CDR3 is TGTGCCAGCAGGGGACAGGGGGACTATGGCTACACCTTC. Its protein is CASRGQGDYGYTF.

V usage is TRBV5-6 and J usage is TRBJ1-1; 8 nucleotides align to TRBD1. The CDR3 runs 14 residues. Germline CDR1 reads SGHDT; CDR2 reads YYEEEE. V lost 2 bases and J lost 7; bases outside the gene matches: 7. This CDR3 is CASSLARGLGEAFF. CDR3 DNA: TGTGCCAGCAGCTTAGCCAGGGGGCTAGGTGAAGCTTTCTTT.

This clone was seen more than once but under ten times. The chain joins TRBV27 to TRBJ1-3; D gene ambiguous. V lost 5 bases and J lost 4, with 3 bases in between. The germline V gene encodes CDR1 MNHEY and CDR2 SMNVEV (reference sequence). The CDR3 has 11 amino acids. In nucleotides, the CDR3 is TGTGCCAGCAGTCAAGGAAACACCATATATTTT. Translation gives CASSQGNTIYF.

This clone was counted a few times. This chain uses TRBV6-5 with TRBJ2-3; weak D call: TRBD2 (5 bases). V lost 0 bases to trimming and J lost 1 base, with 5 bases between them. CDR3 length: 14 residues. Germline assignment: CDR1 MNHEY and CDR2 SVGAGI. This chain's CDR3 is CASSYSSGTDTQYF. CDR3 bases: TGTGCCAGCAGTTACTCTAGCGGCACAGATACGCAGTATTTT.

This clone was recorded only once. The chain employs TRBV6-4 and TRBJ1-5; D remains unclear. The CDR3 has 16 amino acids. Looked up from germline, CDR1 is MRHNA and CDR2 is SNTAGT. Trimming pared 0 bases from V and 3 bases from J, leaving 12 bases between. The DNA of the CDR3 is TGTGCCAGCAGTGACTCGAACGGTATAATCAATCAGCCCCAGCATTTT. Amino acids: CASSDSNGIINQPQHF.

The rearrangement links TRBV11-2 to TRBJ2-7, with 9 bases identical to TRBD2. This CDR3 is built from 16 residues. J lost 6 bases, V lost 1 base, and 10 bases had no gene match. Per germline, CDR1 SGHAT and CDR2 FQNNGV. This CDR3 is CASSLVRLAGRGEQYF. DNA for the CDR3: TGTGCCAGCAGCTTAGTGCGCCTAGCGGGACGCGGCGAGCAGTACTTC.

This clone was counted between two and nine times. This chain connects TRBV7-9 to TRBJ1-2, with 9 bases identical to TRBD1. The CDR3 runs 15 residues. V trimming: 5 bases; J trimming: 2 bases; junction bases outside the gene matches: 6. Per germline, CDR1 SEHNR and CDR2 FQNEAQ (reference sequence). CDR3 DNA sequence: TGTGCCAGCAGCCGAGGACAGGGGCGAAACTATGGCTACACCTTC. Encoded protein: CASSRGQGRNYGYTF.

The chain links TRBV7-2 to TRBJ1-2; the D gene is possibly TRBD1 (5 bases). V shed 6 bases and J shed 3 bases, with 8 bases lying between them. This CDR3 has 12 residues. Germline lookup yields CDR1 SGHTA and CDR2 FQGNSA. CDR3 amino acids: CASRTGYYGYTF. The CDR3 region has the DNA TGTGCCAGCAGAACAGGATACTATGGCTACACCTTC.